One sample yielded the 16 T cell receptor beta chains listed below, sequenced in a study of T cells expressing NK-cell markers. TCRdb re-called the 5' RACE reads and gives one entry per CDR3 protein, without DNA. Its table records roughly 380,000 distinct CDR3 sequences. The sequencing sample was made of blood T cells: a sorted CD56 or NKG2C T cell subset, CD4+ or CD8+ T cells, or bulk PBMC T cells (not recorded which). All receptors derive from a man aged 18-69 years in good health.

The chain joins TRBV7-6 to TRBJ1-6; the D call of TRBD1 rests on TCRdb alone, since no DNA is present to check it. CDR3 size: 13 residues. Germline assignment: CDR1 SGHVS and CDR2 FNYEAQ. CDR3 amino acids: CASSPRAGSPLHF. The full variable domain, in which reference TRBV7-6 and TRBJ1-6 provide the parts outside the CDR3, is GAGVSQSPRYKVTKRGQDVALRCDPISGHVSLYWYRQALGQGPEFLTYFNYEAQQDKSGLPNDRFSAERPEGSISTLTIQRTEQRDSAMYRCASSPRAGSPLHFGNGTRLTVT.

The rearrangement links TRBV12-3 or TRBV12-4 to TRBJ1-2; TCRdb's D call of TRBD1 is untestable without DNA. This CDR3 has 15 amino acids. The CDR3 region is CASSLSGVFDYGYTF.

The chain combines TRBV20-1 with TRBJ1-3; TCRdb outputs TRBD1, but without DNA this stays unchecked. CDR1 is DFQATT, CDR2 SNEGSKA, per germline (reference sequence). This CDR3 has 13 residues. CDR3 loop: CSVGRTGGNTIYF.

CDR3 amino acids: CASRIRDATNSPLHF. The chain combines TRBV2 with TRBJ1-6; the TRBD1 assignment by TCRdb is unverifiable without DNA. Germline CDR1 SNHLY, CDR2 FYNNEI. The length of the CDR3 is 15 residues.

CDR3 loop: CASSPGTSGNPLNTGELFF. This chain links TRBV5-1 with TRBJ2-2; TCRdb names TRBD2, which stays unverified in the absence of DNA. The CDR3 sequence is 19 residues long. Germline V lookup: CDR1 SGHRS, CDR2 YFSETQ.

The J gene is TRBJ2-1, the V gene TRBV7-6; lacking DNA, the TRBD1 call made by TCRdb goes unchecked. The length of the CDR3 is 14 residues. The germline gives CDR1 SGHVS, CDR2 FNYEAQ. The CDR3 protein is CASSPRDRPGEQFF.

This sequence joins TRBV6-2 or TRBV6-3 and TRBJ2-1; TCRdb picks TRBD2, but there is no DNA to check that call. Germline-derived CDR1 and CDR2 are MNHEY and SVGEGT. The CDR3 length is 17 residues. The CDR3 reads CASNPPRLAGGRNEQFF.

V usage is TRBV7-8 and J usage is TRBJ2-7; the TRBD2 assignment by TCRdb is unverifiable without DNA. The CDR3 loop spans 15 amino acids. Germline CDR1 SGHVS, CDR2 FQNEAQ. This chain's CDR3 is CASSLGQASGNEQYF.

The J gene is TRBJ2-4, the V gene TRBV21-1; without DNA, the TCRdb call of TRBD1 cannot be checked. TRBV21-1 represents a pseudogene. This CDR3 is 16 amino acids long. CDR3 region: CASSKHGQGAKNIQYF.

The chain is built from TRBV5-5 and TRBJ1-1; TCRdb lists TRBD1, though no DNA is available to test this call. The germline V gene encodes CDR1 SGHKS and CDR2 YYEKEE (reference sequence). The CDR3 has 15 residues. This CDR3 reads CASSLADSMNTEAFF.

The chain joins TRBV20-1 to TRBJ1-2; the D call from TCRdb, TRBD1, cannot be confirmed without DNA. CDR3 length: 17 residues. From germline, CDR1 is DFQATT and CDR2 SNEGSKA (reference sequence). CDR3 sequence: CSARDPNRDPANYGYTF.

The gene calls are TRBV27 and TRBJ2-3; TCRdb indicates TRBD2, and absent DNA this call remains unverified. The CDR3 sequence is 16 residues long. The germline gives CDR1 MNHEY, CDR2 SMNVEV (reference sequence). This chain's CDR3 is CASSRSSAIRTDTQYF.

The rearrangement uses TRBV7-2 and TRBJ2-1; absent DNA, TCRdb's TRBD1 call cannot be checked. Germline-derived CDR1 and CDR2 are SGHTA and FQGNSA. The CDR3 spans 16 residues. This CDR3 reads CASSLAAGAGGNEQFF.

The rearrangement links TRBV5-1 to TRBJ2-7; the TCRdb D gene call, TRBD1, has no DNA to confirm it. The CDR3 runs 15 residues. CDR1 is SGHRS, CDR2 YFSETQ, per germline. The CDR3 region is CASSLYRDRGDEQYF.

The chain joins TRBV7-8 to TRBJ2-1. Germline-derived CDR1 and CDR2 are SGHVS and FQNEAQ. The CDR3 is 15 residues long. CDR3 region: CASSQNLESYNEQFF.

The rearrangement uses TRBV9 and TRBJ2-2; TCRdb designates TRBD1, a call that cannot be tested without DNA. This CDR3 has 16 amino acids. Germline V gene lookup returns CDR1 SGDLS and CDR2 YYNGEE. Here the CDR3 reads CASSVSGQTNTGELFF.